This T cell receptor beta chain was sequenced in a study of shared clonotypes between healthy human individuals. Data came from immunoSEQ multiplex PCR; TCRdb stores just in-frame clones and leaves some out. This table holds more than 1,200,000 clones, less than 99% found once. Splitting of CD4+ cells produced CD45RA+ naive and CD45RA-negative memory subsets. This clonotype was sampled from a man aged 30 to 45 in good health. The source material was naive CD4+ T cells sorted from blood. Subset noted: CD45RA+ positively selected.

Written as DNA, the CDR3 is TGCGCCAGCAGCCTGGGACTAGCGGTAGACACCTACGAGCAGTACTTC. This codes for CASSLGLAVDTYEQYF. V and J are TRBV5-1 and TRBJ2-7, with 11 bases that match TRBD2. CDR1 SGHRS and CDR2 YFSETQ come from the germline V gene. Unmatched junction bases numbered 8, after V lost 4 bases and J lost 2 bases. The CDR3 covers 16 residues.